This T cell receptor (beta chain) was sequenced during a study of CD8 T cells in Susac syndrome (dated by TCRdb to between 2017 and 2020). At the level of the whole study: Whether CD8+ T cell activation and differentiation in Susac syndrome was antigen driven was tested using repertoire sequencing. Overall study results and their limits: The number of individuals in the TCR sequencing and HLA analysis was recognized as being relatively small.

High-throughput TCR beta sequencing profiled peripheral blood CD8+ and CD4+ T cells from healthy donors, Susac syndrome patients and multiple sclerosis patients. The multiple sclerosis controls were treatment-naive patients whose relapsing-remitting disease, either stable or active, fulfilled the revised McDonald criteria. Bulk CD8+ and CD4+ T cells were purified by magnetic negative isolation, whereas CD8+ TEMRA cells were enriched by FACS. Blood was collected in EDTA tubes and processed within 24 hours, with PBMCs isolated through density gradient centrifugation. PBMCs intended for TCR sequencing were frozen in liquid nitrogen and were later thawed in a 37 degrees C water bath. Purity of sorted or isolated CD4+, CD8+ and CD8+ TEMRA cells was at least 90%. RNA was extracted using the RNeasy kit, and roughly 0.5 to 1 microgram was reverse transcribed with random hexamers. The immunoSEQ multiplex PCR assay, covering 54 Vbeta and 13 Jbeta segments, was used to amplify TCR beta CDR3 regions. PCR amplification bias was corrected by using a synthetic template baseline for primer optimization and computational correction. On the authors' methods: Only productive sequences were kept, with reads annotated to V, D and J genes according to IMGT and analyzed in immunoSEQ Analyzer. Clonality was calculated as one minus the Shannon entropy normalized by log2 of the number of productive unique sequences. Public and private clones were assessed among the 100 most prevalent clones of each patient and control. Susac-specific clones were defined as absent from healthy and MS cohorts, over a thousand published viral clones and other ImmuneACCESS disease sequences. The raw public data were reprocessed by TCRdb itself: fastp quality trimming at Q25, MiXCR clonotype calling, in-frame beta chains only. Every distinct CDR3 protein forms one entry, paired with its most common genes and DNA. The V and J calls and clone size are TCRdb's, not the authors'. Counted in this sample were about 200,000 distinct CDR3 sequences; about 95% of them appeared once. Of the sample, about 0.096% is held by the ten largest clones.

Between the V and J ends, shortened by 5 bases and 7 bases respectively, the junction contains 10 bases. Counted from cysteine to phenylalanine, this CDR3 has 11 amino acids. CDR3 DNA is the only sequence kept; it has 33 bases, read in frame from the first base. CDR1 and CDR2 are read off the germline V gene (reference sequence) as GTSNPN and SVGIG. On this clonotype: It lacks a known antigen. No base quality values were provided; no much bigger clone lies one nucleotide off.

This sequence uses TRBV30 and TRBJ2-3, with no confidently assigned D gene. This TCR was sampled from a human donor with multiple sclerosis. Sequencing used CD4+ T cells from PBMCs. The CDR3 region has the sequence CAWGYTYTQYF. The nucleotides read TGTGCCTGGGGGTATACGTATACGCAGTATTTT. When the CDR3 is completed using the reference TRBV30 and TRBJ2-3 genes on either side, the full variable domain is SQTIHQWPATLVQPVGSPLSLECTVEGTSNPNLYWYRQAAGRGLQLLFYSVGIGQISSEVPQNLSASRPQDRQFILSSKKLLLSDSGFYLCAWGYTYTQYFGPGTRLTVL.